Sequencing of this T cell receptor beta chain was carried out in a study of CD8 T cells in ankylosing spondylitis. The CDR3 is 20 residues long. The germline gives CDR1 SGHVS, CDR2 FNYEAQ. The V segment lost 2 bases and the J segment 2 bases; nucleotides outside the gene matches: 16. There are a few counts of this clonotype. What it binds is unknown. Points from the study as a whole: About 8 highly homologous variants made up a TCR beta motif, and this motif appeared characteristic of ankylosing spondylitis blood.

A single record per CDR3 protein comes from TCRdb applying MiXCR to the 5' RACE reads. The data contain 750,000 to 850,000 distinct CDR3 sequences, about 12% of them singletons. The source material was blood, either unsorted or a sorted T cell fraction (not recorded which). The sequence was obtained from a male donor with ankylosing spondylitis. The V call is TRBV7-6, the J call TRBJ2-3; 10 positions match TRBD1. The CDR3 coding sequence is TGTGCCAGCAGCTTATTACGTTTCCGGGGACAGGGGCATTCCACAGATACGCAGTATTTT. It translates to CASSLLRFRGQGHSTDTQYF.